This entry concerns a single T cell receptor beta chain. Its antigen is not known. Template switching introduced a universal primer site, and the cDNA bore unique molecular identifiers. From the 5' RACE reads, TCRdb called clonotypes with MiXCR, one entry per CDR3 protein. Here the sample spans some 1,700,000 distinct CDR3 sequences, less than 40% being singletons. These data come from a study of identical twins. Overall study results and limits: The more abundant beta clonotypes in cord blood had fewer insertions, and memory repertoires did not show this. Interpretation of the results relied on cross-sectional statistical analysis and not on following the same donors.

The CDR3 runs 16 residues. The germline V gene encodes CDR1 SEHNR and CDR2 FQNEAQ (reference sequence). Trimming cost V 4 bases and J 4 bases, with 19 bases left between them. Sequences were obtained from cord blood. The source is a newborn girl in good health. The rearrangement uses TRBV7-9 and TRBJ1-2, with no clear D. The CDR3 nucleotides read TGTGCCAGCAGCTCAGTGGTCAGACCCTGGGGCTATGGCTACACCTTC. It encodes CASSSVVRPWGYGYTF.